This paragraph covers one TCR beta chain sequence. These data are taken from a study of blood T cell repertoires in COVID-19. The ends were cut back, 2 bases at V and 6 bases at J, with 13 bases in the middle. Germline values: CDR1 PRHDT, CDR2 FYEKMQ (reference sequence). There are 15 residues in the CDR3. Profiled with immunoSEQ multiplex PCR; TCRdb holds only in-frame clones, not every one. The sample yields about 250,000 clones, roughly 87% seen once. The sequence derives from a woman aged 25-40 years with acute or convalescent COVID-19. The specimen sequenced was peripheral blood. The rearrangement joins TRBV13 to TRBJ2-2; D might be TRBD2 (5 bases). The CDR3 DNA follows: TGTGCCAGCAGCTTATGGGCTGGGAGTGCCGGGGAGCTGTTTTTT. The encoded protein is CASSLWAGSAGELFF.